The clone carrying this TCR beta chain was found a few times. Antigen: not known. What was sequenced were expressed TCRB transcripts, since all of the isolated RNA had been reverse transcribed. Generated by immunoSEQ multiplex PCR, the TCRdb table keeps only in-frame clones and is missing some. The sample consists of more than 130,000 clones, 6.9% of them appearing once. The data derive from a study of beta chain features in type 1 diabetes. Broader study findings: With patients and controls alike, PCR might favor shorter templates to an equal degree.

The length of the CDR3 is 14 residues. Germline assignment: CDR1 SGHTA and CDR2 FQGNSA. The V end lost 3 bases, the J end lost 0 bases, and 8 bases lay between the germline ends. This sequence originates from a woman aged 25 to 39 in good health. Sequenced material: central memory CD4+ T cells from blood. This chain joins TRBV7-2 and TRBJ1-1; TRBD1 might be the D (5 bases). CDR3 residues: CASSFQGLNTEAFF. In DNA, the CDR3 is TGTGCCAGCAGCTTTCAGGGTCTGAACACTGAAGCTTTCTTT.